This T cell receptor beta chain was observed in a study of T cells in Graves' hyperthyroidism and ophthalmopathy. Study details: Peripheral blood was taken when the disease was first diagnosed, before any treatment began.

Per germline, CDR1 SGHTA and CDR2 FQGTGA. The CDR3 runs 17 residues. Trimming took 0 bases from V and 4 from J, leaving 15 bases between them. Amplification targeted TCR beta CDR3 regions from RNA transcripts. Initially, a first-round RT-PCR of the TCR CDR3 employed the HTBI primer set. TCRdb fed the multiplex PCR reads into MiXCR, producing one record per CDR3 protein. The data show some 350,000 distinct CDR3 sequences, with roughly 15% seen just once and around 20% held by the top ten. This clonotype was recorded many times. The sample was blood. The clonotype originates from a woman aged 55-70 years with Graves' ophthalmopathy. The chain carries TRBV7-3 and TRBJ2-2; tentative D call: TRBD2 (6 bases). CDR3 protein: CASSLTVTRGSTGELFF. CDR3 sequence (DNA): TGTGCCAGCAGCTTAACCGTGACTAGGGGATCCACCGGGGAGCTGTTTTTT.